The table lists the clone carrying this TCR beta chain with a few counts. Source study methods: Nucleated cell counts were estimated from reference gene primer amplification. Profiled with immunoSEQ multiplex PCR; TCRdb holds only in-frame clones, not every one. For V, J and clone size, that table is used; D and trimming come from the DNA. The table records roughly 220,000 clones, 75% to 90% of them present only once. The CDR3 is 14 residues long. The J segment lost 6 bases and the V segment lost 3 bases, leaving 3 bases of the junction unmatched. Germline-derived CDR1 and CDR2 are SGHNT and YENEEA. This record comes from a study of blood T cell repertoires in COVID-19. In the study overall: COVID-19 samples from acute and convalescent phases originated in the United States, Italy and Spain.

The receptor's source is a woman older than 75 with COVID-19, enrolled during active disease. The V call is TRBV11-3, the J call TRBJ1-5, with 9 positions matching TRBD1. Sequencing input: peripheral blood. CDR3 protein: CASSFGQGCQPQHF. CDR3 in DNA: TGTGCCAGCAGCTTCGGACAGGGGTGTCAGCCCCAGCATTTT.